The sequence of this TCR beta chain was determined in a study of T cells after yellow fever vaccination. This clonotype showed up many times. A single record per CDR3 protein comes from TCRdb applying MiXCR to the 5' RACE reads. The top ten clones hold approximately 0.67% of a sample with over 120,000 distinct CDR3 sequences, under 8% of them seen once. The CDR3 is 16 amino acids. CDR1 is SGHTA, CDR2 FQGNSA, per germline. Trimming took off 3 bases at V and 6 bases at J, with 18 bases between the two ends. The starting material was CD4+ T cells sorted from PBMCs, obtained 10 days after the yellow fever booster vaccination. The chain employs TRBV7-2 and TRBJ2-4; no clear D. This TCR was sampled from a man aged 30 to 39 who received the YFV17D yellow fever vaccine. This chain's CDR3 is CASSFSYPSSGNIQYF. DNA for the CDR3: TGTGCCAGCAGCTTCTCATACCCGAGTTCAGGAAACATTCAGTACTTC.